This T cell receptor (beta chain) originates from a study of lymphopenia after photon versus proton radiotherapy. Germline CDR1 and CDR2: KGHSH and LQKENI. The CDR3 length is 15 residues. Trimming cost V 3 bases and J 0 bases, with 11 bases left between them. Clones were sequenced by immunoSEQ multiplex PCR, and TCRdb holds only the in-frame ones, with some missing. The data show 65,000 or so clones, about 90% seen once. V gene TRBV18 combines with J gene TRBJ1-2; D is ambiguous. Here the sequenced sample was peripheral blood, taken from a patient treated with proton-based radiotherapy. This receptor was identified in an older man with esophageal cancer. Here the CDR3 DNA reads TGTGCCAGCTCACCTGTCTCAGGTCCTAACTATGGCTACACCTTC. It encodes CASSPVSGPNYGYTF.